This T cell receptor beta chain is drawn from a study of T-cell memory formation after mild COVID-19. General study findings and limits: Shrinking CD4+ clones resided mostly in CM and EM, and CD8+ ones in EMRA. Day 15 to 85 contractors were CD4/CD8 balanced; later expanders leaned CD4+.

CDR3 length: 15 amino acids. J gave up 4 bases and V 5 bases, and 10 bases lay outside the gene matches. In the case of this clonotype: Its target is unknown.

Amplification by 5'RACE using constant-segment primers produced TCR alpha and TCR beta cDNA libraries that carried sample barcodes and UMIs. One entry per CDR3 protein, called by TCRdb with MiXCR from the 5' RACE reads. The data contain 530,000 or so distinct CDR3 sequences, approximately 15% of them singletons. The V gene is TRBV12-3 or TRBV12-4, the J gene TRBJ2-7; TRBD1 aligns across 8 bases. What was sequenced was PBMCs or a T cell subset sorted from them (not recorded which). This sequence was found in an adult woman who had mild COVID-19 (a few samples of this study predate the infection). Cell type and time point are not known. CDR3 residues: CASSTYRGIIYEQYF. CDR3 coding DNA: TGTGCCAGCAGTACTTACAGGGGGATTATTTACGAGCAGTACTTC.